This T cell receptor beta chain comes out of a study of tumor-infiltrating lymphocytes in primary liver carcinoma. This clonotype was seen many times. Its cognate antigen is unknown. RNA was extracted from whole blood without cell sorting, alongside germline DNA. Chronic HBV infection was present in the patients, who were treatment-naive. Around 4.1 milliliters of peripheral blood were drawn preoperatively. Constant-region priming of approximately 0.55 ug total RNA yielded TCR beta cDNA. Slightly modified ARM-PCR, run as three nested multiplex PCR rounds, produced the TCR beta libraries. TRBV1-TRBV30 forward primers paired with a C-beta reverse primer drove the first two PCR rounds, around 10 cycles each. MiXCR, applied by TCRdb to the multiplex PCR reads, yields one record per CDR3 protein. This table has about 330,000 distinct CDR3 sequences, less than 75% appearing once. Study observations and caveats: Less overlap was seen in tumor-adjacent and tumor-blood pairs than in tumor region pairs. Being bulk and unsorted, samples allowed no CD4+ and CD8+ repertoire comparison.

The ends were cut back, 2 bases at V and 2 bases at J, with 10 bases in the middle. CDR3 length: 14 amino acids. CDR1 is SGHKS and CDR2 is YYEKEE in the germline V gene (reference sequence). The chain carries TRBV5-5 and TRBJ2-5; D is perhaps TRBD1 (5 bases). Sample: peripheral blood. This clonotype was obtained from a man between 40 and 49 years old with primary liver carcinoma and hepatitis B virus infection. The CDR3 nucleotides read TGTGCCAGCAGCTTCCGGCAGGGACAAGAGACCCAGTACTTC. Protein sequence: CASSFRQGQETQYF.